Reported below is one T cell receptor (beta chain). This table comes from immunoSEQ multiplex PCR, and its TCRdb copy is limited to in-frame clones, with some not included. This sample yields tens of thousands of clones, of which about 87% are seen a single time; over 2% belongs to the top ten. This record belongs to a study of control samples from healthy donors and cancer patients. The TCR sequence derives from a woman aged 50 to 65 with head and neck cancer. The sequenced material came from PBMCs.

CDR3 sequence: CAWTPAGGNTGELFF. The CDR3 region has the DNA TGTGCCTGGACCCCAGCGGGGGGGAACACCGGGGAGCTGTTTTTT. V usage is TRBV30 and J usage is TRBJ2-2; 9 bases agree with TRBD2. Germline V gene data show CDR1 as GTSNPN and CDR2 as SVGIG (reference sequence). The CDR3 is 15 amino acids. The J segment lost 1 base and the V segment lost 4 bases, leaving 4 bases of the junction unmatched.